This paragraph covers one T cell receptor (beta chain) sequence. From germline, CDR1 is SGDLS and CDR2 YYNGEE. This CDR3 contains 14 residues. V dropped 3 bases and J dropped 7; count of bases not matched to a gene: 6. These data come from a study of blood T cell repertoires in COVID-19. Study context: Samples representing acute and convalescent COVID-19 were sourced from the United States, Italy and Spain. T cells, B-cell-depleted T cells, or PBMCs provided the cDNA or gDNA that served as material.

Methods used by the authors: Nucleated cell counts were estimated from reference gene primer amplification. Profiled with immunoSEQ multiplex PCR; TCRdb holds only in-frame clones, not every one. V, J and clone size are taken as reported in that table, and D and trimming were inferred from the DNA itself. The top ten clones hold over 2% of a sample with around 250,000 clones, about nine tenths of them seen once. Sequencing input: peripheral blood. This chain connects TRBV9 to TRBJ1-4; 7 nucleotides agree with TRBD1. The TCR sequence derives from a man under 40 who had recovered from COVID-19. CDR3: CASSGQGGSEKLFF. DNA for the CDR3: TGTGCCAGCAGCGGTCAGGGGGGAAGTGAAAAACTGTTTTTT.